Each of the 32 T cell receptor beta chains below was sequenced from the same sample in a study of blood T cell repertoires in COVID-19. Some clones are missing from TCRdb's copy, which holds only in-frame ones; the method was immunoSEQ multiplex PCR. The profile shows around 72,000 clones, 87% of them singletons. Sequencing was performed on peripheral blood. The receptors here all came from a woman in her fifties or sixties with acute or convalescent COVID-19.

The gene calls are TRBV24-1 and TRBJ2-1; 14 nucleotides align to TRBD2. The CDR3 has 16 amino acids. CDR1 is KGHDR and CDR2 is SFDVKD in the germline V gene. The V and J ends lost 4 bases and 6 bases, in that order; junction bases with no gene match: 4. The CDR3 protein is CATSDPGLAGGNEQFF. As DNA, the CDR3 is TGTGCCACCAGTGACCCTGGACTAGCGGGAGGCAATGAGCAGTTCTTC.

CDR3 DNA: TGTGCCAGCAAGCTAGATAGCGGATCCTACAATGAGCAGTTCTTC. Translation gives CASKLDSGSYNEQFF. The chain employs TRBV14 and TRBJ2-1; D perhaps matches TRBD2 (6 bases). Germline V CDR1 and CDR2: SGHDN, FVKESK. Trimming left V 7 bases short and J 1 base short, with 14 bases between. The CDR3 is made up of 15 amino acids.

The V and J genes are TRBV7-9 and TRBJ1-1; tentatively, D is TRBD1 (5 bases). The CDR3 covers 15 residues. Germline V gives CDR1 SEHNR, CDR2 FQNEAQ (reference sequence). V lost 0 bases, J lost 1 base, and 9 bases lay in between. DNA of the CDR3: TGTGCCAGCAGCTTAGCCAGGGCCCGGAACACTGAAGCTTTCTTT. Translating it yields CASSLARARNTEAFF.

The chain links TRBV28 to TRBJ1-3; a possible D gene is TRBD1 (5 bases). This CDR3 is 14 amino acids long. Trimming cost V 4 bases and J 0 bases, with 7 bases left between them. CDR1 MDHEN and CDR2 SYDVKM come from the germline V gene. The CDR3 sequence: CASSSTVSGNTIYF. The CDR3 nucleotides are TGTGCCAGCAGTTCGACAGTCTCTGGAAACACCATATATTTT.

Written as DNA, the CDR3 is TGTGCCAGCAGCCAAGATCCAGCGGGAGGGTACGAGCAGTACTTC. Translating gives CASSQDPAGGYEQYF. The chain is built from TRBV4-2 and TRBJ2-7; 10 bases fit TRBD2. V lost 0 bases and J lost 4; bases outside the gene matches: 3. CDR1 and CDR2 (germline): LGHNA, YNFKEQ. The CDR3 totals 15 residues.

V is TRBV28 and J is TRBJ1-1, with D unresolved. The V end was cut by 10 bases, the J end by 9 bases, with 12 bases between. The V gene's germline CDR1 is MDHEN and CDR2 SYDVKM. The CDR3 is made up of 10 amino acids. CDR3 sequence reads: CATQYPQAFF. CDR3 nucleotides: TGTGCCACTCAGTACCCGCAAGCTTTCTTT.

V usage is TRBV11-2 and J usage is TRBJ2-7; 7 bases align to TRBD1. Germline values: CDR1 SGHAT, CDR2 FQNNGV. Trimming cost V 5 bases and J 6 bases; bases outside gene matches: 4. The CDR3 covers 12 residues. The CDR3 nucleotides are TGTGCCAGCAGCCTGTGGACAGGCGAGCAGTACTTC. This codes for CASSLWTGEQYF.

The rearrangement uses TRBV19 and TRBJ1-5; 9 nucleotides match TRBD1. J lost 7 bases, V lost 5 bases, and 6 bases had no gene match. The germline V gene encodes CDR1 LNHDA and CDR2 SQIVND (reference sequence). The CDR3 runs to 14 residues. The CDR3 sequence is CASSLDRGGQPQHF. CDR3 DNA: TGTGCCAGTAGTTTGGACAGGGGAGGACAGCCCCAGCATTTT.

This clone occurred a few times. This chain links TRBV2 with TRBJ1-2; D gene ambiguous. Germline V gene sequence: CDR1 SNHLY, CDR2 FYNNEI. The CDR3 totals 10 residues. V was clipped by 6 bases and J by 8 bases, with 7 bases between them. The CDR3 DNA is TGTGCCAGCAGGGACTTGGGCTACACCTTC. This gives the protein CASRDLGYTF.

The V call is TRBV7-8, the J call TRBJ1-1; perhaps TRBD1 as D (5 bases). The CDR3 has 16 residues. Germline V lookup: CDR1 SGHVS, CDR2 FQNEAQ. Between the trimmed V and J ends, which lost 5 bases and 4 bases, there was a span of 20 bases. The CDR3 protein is CASSPRVGAGGTEAFF. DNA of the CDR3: TGTGCCAGCAGCCCGCGAGTCGGGGCGGGAGGCACTGAAGCTTTCTTT.

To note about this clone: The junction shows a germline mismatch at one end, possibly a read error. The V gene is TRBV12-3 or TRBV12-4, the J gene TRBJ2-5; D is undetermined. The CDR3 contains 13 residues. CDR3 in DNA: TGTGCCAGCAGTTGGTCGGCAAGAGAGGCCCAGTACTTC. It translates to CASSWSAREAQYF.

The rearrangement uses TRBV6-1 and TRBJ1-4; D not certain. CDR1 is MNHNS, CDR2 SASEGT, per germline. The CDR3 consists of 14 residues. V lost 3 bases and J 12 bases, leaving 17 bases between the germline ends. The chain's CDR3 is CASSESSGGSELFF. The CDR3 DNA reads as TGTGCCAGCAGTGAGTCGTCAGGTGGTAGTGAACTGTTTTTT.

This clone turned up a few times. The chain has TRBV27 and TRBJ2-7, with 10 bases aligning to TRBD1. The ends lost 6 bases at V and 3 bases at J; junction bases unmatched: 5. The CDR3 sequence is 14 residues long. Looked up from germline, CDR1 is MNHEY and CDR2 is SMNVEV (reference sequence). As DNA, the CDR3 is TGTGCCAGCAGCCCGGGACAGGGGTTCTACGAGCAGTACTTC. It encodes CASSPGQGFYEQYF.

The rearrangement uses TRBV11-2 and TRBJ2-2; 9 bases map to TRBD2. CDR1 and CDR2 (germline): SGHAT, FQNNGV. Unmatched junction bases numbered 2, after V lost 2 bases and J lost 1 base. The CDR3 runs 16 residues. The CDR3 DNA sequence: TGTGCCAGCAGCTTAAGACTAGCGGAGAACACCGGGGAGCTGTTTTTT. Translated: CASSLRLAENTGELFF.

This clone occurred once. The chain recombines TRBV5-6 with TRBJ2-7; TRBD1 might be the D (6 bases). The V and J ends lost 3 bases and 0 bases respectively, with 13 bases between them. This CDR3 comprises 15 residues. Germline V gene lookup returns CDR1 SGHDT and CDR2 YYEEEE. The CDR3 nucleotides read TGTGCCAGCAGCTGGGGGCCGGGAAGCTCCTACGAGCAGTACTTC. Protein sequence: CASSWGPGSSYEQYF.

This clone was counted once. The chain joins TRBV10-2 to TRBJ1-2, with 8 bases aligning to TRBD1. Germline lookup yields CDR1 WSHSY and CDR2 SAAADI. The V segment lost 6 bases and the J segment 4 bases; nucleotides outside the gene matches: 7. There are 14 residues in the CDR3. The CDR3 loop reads CASSEDRVVYGYTF. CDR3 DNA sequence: TGCGCCAGCAGCGAGGACAGGGTGGTCTATGGCTACACCTTC.

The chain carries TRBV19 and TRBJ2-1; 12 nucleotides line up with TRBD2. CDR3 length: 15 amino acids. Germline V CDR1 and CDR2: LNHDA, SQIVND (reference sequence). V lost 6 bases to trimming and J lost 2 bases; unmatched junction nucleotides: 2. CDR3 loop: CASRRTSGTYNEQFF. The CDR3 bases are TGTGCCAGTAGGCGGACTAGCGGGACCTACAATGAGCAGTTCTTC.

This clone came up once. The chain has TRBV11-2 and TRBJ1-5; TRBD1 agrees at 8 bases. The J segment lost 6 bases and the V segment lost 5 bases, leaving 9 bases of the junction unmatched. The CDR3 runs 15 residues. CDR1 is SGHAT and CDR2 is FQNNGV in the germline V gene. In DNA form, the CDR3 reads TGTGCCAGCAGCCTAGGACAGGGTGGTAGTCAGCCCCAGCATTTT. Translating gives CASSLGQGGSQPQHF.

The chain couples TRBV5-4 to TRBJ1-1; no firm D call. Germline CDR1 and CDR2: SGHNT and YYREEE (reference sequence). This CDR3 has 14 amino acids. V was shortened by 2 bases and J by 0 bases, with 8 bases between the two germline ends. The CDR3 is CASSFSAVNTEAFF. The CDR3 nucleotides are TGTGCCAGCAGCTTCAGTGCGGTGAACACTGAAGCTTTCTTT.

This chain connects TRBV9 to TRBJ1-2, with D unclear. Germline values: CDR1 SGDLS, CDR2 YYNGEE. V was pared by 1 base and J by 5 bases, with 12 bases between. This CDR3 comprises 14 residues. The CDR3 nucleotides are TGTGCCAGCAGCGTATCCTACAACGGGTATGGCTACACCTTC. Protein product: CASSVSYNGYGYTF.

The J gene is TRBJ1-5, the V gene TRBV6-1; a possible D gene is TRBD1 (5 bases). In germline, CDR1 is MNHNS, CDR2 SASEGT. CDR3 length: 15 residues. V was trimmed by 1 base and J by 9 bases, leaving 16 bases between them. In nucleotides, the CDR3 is TGTGCCAGCAGTGAAGGGGGTCAGGGACTATGGCCCCAGCATTTT. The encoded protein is CASSEGGQGLWPQHF.

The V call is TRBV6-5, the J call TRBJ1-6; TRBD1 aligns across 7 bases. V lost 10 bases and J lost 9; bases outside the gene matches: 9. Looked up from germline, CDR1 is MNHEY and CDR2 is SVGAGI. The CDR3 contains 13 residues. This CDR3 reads CATMIDRASPLHF. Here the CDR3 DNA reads TGTGCCACCATGATCGACAGGGCTTCACCCCTCCACTTT.

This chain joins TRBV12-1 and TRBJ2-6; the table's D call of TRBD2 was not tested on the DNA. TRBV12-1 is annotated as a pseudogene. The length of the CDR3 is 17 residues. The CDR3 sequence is CASSFARLSSGANVLTF. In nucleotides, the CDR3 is TGTGCCAGCAGCTTTGCGCGACTGAGCTCTGGGGCCAACGTCCTGACTTTC.

CDR3 DNA sequence: TGTGCCACCAGTGAGGGGACAGGCGGCCTGGGGACCCAGTACTTC. Translation gives CATSEGTGGLGTQYF. This sequence joins TRBV24-1 and TRBJ2-5; 8 positions agree with TRBD1. With V trimmed by 4 bases and J by 7 bases, 10 bases remained unmatched. CDR1 and CDR2 (germline): KGHDR, SFDVKD. This CDR3 contains 15 residues.

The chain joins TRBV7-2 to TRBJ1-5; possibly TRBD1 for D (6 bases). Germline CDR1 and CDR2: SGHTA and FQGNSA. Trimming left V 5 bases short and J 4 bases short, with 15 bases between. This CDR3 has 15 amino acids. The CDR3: CASSRSRQVNQPQHF. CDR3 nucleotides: TGTGCCAGCAGCCGGAGCCGACAGGTTAATCAGCCCCAGCATTTT.

CDR3 residues: CASSLYGAEQYF. The DNA of the CDR3 is TGTGCCAGCAGCTTGTATGGGGCCGAGCAGTACTTC. This chain connects TRBV5-5 to TRBJ2-7, with TRBD1 as a possible D gene (5 bases). The CDR3 totals 12 residues. Germline V gene sequence: CDR1 SGHKS, CDR2 YYEKEE (reference sequence). Trimming shortened V by 1 base and J by 6 bases, and 8 bases separated the two germline ends.

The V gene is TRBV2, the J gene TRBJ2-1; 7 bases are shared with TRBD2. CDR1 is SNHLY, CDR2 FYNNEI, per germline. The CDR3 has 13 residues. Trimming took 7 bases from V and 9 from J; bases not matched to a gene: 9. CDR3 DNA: TGTGCCAGCATTATCGGGGGGATTGGTGAGCAGTTCTTC. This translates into CASIIGGIGEQFF.

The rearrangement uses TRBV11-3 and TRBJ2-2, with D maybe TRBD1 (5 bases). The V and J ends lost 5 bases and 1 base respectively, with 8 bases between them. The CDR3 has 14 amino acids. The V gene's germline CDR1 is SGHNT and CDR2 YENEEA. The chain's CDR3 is CASSPQGNTGELFF. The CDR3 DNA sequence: TGTGCCAGCAGCCCCCAGGGGAACACCGGGGAGCTGTTTTTT.

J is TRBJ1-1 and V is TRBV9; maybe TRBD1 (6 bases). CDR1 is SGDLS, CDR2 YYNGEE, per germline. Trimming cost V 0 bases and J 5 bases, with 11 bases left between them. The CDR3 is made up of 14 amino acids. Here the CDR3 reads CASSVGGRETEAFF. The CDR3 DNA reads TGTGCCAGCAGCGTAGGGGGGCGGGAGACTGAAGCTTTCTTT.

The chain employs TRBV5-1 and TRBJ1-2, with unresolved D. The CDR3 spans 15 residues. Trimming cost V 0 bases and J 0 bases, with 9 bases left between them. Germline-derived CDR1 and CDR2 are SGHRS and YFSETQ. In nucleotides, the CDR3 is TGCGCCAGCAGCTTGGAACACCCCGCTAACTATGGCTACACCTTC. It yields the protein CASSLEHPANYGYTF.

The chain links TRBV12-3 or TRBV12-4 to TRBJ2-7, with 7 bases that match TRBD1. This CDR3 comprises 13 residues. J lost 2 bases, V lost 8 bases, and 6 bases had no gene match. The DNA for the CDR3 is TGTGCCAGCCTCGGGGACAGCCCCTACGAGCAGTACTTC. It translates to CASLGDSPYEQYF.

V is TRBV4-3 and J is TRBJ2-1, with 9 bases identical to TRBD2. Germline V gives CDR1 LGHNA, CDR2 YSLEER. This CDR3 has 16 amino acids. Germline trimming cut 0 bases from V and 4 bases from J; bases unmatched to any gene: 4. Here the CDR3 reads CASSQDGLAKYNEQFF. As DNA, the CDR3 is TGCGCCAGCAGCCAAGATGGACTAGCGAAATACAATGAGCAGTTCTTC.